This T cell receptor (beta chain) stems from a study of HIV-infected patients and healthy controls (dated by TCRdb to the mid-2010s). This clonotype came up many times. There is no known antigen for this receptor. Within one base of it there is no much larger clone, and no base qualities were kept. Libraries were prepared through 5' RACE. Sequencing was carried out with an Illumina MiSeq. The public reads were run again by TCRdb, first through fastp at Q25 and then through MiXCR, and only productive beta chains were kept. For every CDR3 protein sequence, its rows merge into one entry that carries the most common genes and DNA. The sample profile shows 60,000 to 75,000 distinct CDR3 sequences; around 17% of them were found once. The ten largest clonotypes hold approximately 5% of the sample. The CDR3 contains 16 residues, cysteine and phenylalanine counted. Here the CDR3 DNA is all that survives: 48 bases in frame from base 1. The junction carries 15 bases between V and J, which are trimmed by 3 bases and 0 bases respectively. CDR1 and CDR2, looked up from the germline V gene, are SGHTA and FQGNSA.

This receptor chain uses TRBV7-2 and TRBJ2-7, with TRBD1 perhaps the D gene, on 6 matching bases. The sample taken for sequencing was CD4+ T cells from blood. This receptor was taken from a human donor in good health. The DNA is TGTGCCAGCAGCTTGTCAGGGGCGGGTAGCTCCTACGAGCAGTACTTC. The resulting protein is CASSLSGAGSSYEQYF.